This passage covers 26 T cell receptor beta chains from one sample sequenced in a study of shared clonotypes between healthy human individuals. The table came from immunoSEQ multiplex PCR; TCRdb's copy has only in-frame clones and leaves some out. Among about 1,500,000 clones listed, roughly 96% were seen once. What was sequenced was naive CD4+ T cells sorted from blood. The subset denotes: CD45RA+ positively selected. Source of these receptors: a man in his thirties or forties in good health.

This clone was observed a single time. This sequence joins TRBV2 and TRBJ2-3; 7 nucleotides line up with TRBD2. The CDR3 has 14 amino acids. Germline trimming cut 3 bases from V and 10 bases from J; bases unmatched to any gene: 10. Germline CDR1 is SNHLY and CDR2 is FYNNEI. In nucleotides, the CDR3 is TGTGCCAGCAGTGATTCTGGGGGGAGGGGCCCGCAGTATTTT. Amino acids: CASSDSGGRGPQYF.

V and J are TRBV5-8 and TRBJ1-2; no reliable D call. Between the trimmed V and J ends, which lost 3 bases and 8 bases, there was a span of 17 bases. CDR1 is SGHTS and CDR2 is YDEGEE in the germline V gene. The CDR3 sequence is 14 residues long. CDR3 sequence: CASSSGPTSGGYTF. The CDR3 bases are TGTGCCAGCAGCTCCGGGCCGACAAGTGGAGGCTACACCTTC.

The chain couples TRBV9 to TRBJ2-5; D may be TRBD1 (6 bases). Per the germline V gene, CDR1 is SGDLS and CDR2 is YYNGEE. The CDR3 extends over 18 amino acids. V was shortened by 2 bases and J by 2 bases, with 22 bases between the two germline ends. For the CDR3, the DNA is TGTGCCAGCAGCGTTAGTGTGGCAGGGGATTTGTGGCAAGAGACCCAGTACTTC. Translation gives CASSVSVAGDLWQETQYF.

The chain couples TRBV5-6 to TRBJ2-7; no clear D gene. Germline CDR1 and CDR2: SGHDT and YYEEEE. The CDR3 runs 12 residues. Trimming shortened V by 8 bases and J by 5 bases, and 14 bases separated the two germline ends. The CDR3 region is CASRRYLDEQYF. DNA of the CDR3: TGTGCCAGTCGACGGTATTTGGACGAGCAGTACTTC.

V and J are TRBV7-9 and TRBJ2-7; TRBD1 is a possible D gene (6 bases). CDR1 and CDR2 (germline): SEHNR, FQNEAQ (reference sequence). V lost 5 bases to trimming and J lost 7 bases, with 18 bases between them. The CDR3 loop spans 14 amino acids. In DNA form, the CDR3 reads TGTGCCAGCAGCCAGCAGGGGCTAGTATCTGAGCAGTACTTC. Translating it yields CASSQQGLVSEQYF.

J is TRBJ1-3 and V is TRBV19; 7 nucleotides align to TRBD1. The V gene end was trimmed by 3 bases and the J gene end by 1 base; junction bases not matched to a gene: 6. The CDR3 is 16 amino acids. Germline loops: CDR1 LNHDA, CDR2 SQIVND (reference sequence). The CDR3 DNA follows: TGTGCCAGTAGTATGTCAGGGGGAAGGTCTGGAAACACCATATATTTT. Its protein is CASSMSGGRSGNTIYF. The full variable domain, with the rest looked up from reference TRBV19 and TRBJ1-3, is DGGITQSPKYLFRKEGQNVTLSCEQNLNHDAMYWYRQDPGQGLRLIYYSQIVNDFQKGDIAEGYSVSREKKESFPLTVTSAQKNPTAFYLCASSMSGGRSGNTIYFGEGSWLTVV.

In this sample, this clone turned up once. The genes are TRBV19 and TRBJ2-1, with 9 bases fitting TRBD2. Trimming took 5 bases from V and 6 from J; bases not matched to a gene: 11. The CDR3 runs to 16 residues. Germline CDR1 and CDR2: LNHDA and SQIVND (reference sequence). CDR3 residues: CASSSIAGVSRNEQFF. The CDR3, as DNA: TGTGCCAGTAGTTCCATAGCGGGAGTATCTCGCAATGAGCAGTTCTTC.

The rearrangement uses TRBV2 and TRBJ1-5; maybe TRBD1 (5 bases). Germline V gives CDR1 SNHLY, CDR2 FYNNEI. The length of the CDR3 is 14 residues. The germline V and J ends were trimmed by 4 bases and 8 bases, with 15 bases remaining between them. The CDR3 DNA sequence: TGTGCCAGCAGTGGTGTCCCGACGGGGGAGCCCCAGCATTTT. It codes for CASSGVPTGEPQHF.

The chain employs TRBV7-2 and TRBJ1-4; D gene unclear. The CDR3 runs to 13 residues. V was shortened by 3 bases and J by 8 bases, with 10 bases between the two germline ends. Germline V lookup: CDR1 SGHTA, CDR2 FQGNSA. CDR3 amino acids: CASSFGTAEKLFF. The CDR3 DNA sequence: TGTGCCAGCAGCTTTGGAACAGCAGAAAAACTGTTTTTT.

This chain joins TRBV7-8 and TRBJ2-4; D possibly corresponds to TRBD2 (5 bases). The CDR3 consists of 15 residues. Germline CDR1 SGHVS, CDR2 FQNEAQ. V gave up 5 bases and J gave up 5 bases, with 16 bases separating them. The CDR3 region has the DNA TGTGCCAGCAGCACCGCCGGGATCTTGGAAAACATTCAGTACTTC. Encoded protein: CASSTAGILENIQYF.

The chain is built from TRBV7-2 and TRBJ1-1; 8 bases are a match to TRBD1. J gave up 10 bases and V 5 bases, and 9 bases lay outside the gene matches. The germline V gene has CDR1 SGHTA and CDR2 FQGNSA. This CDR3 is 13 amino acids long. The CDR3 region has the DNA TGTGCCAGCAGCCCAGACAGGGGCCTCCTAGCTTTCTTT. Protein sequence: CASSPDRGLLAFF.

This chain joins TRBV9 and TRBJ1-5; a weak D match, TRBD1 (5 bases). V lost 1 base, J lost 6 bases, and 14 bases lay in between. Germline CDR1 and CDR2: SGDLS and YYNGEE. This CDR3 is built from 15 residues. As DNA, the CDR3 is TGTGCCAGCAGCGTATCCGGAGGGGACGGTCAGCCCCAGCATTTT. Translation gives CASSVSGGDGQPQHF.

The chain recombines TRBV2 with TRBJ1-2; 7 positions match TRBD1. V lost 8 bases to trimming and J lost 7 bases; unmatched junction nucleotides: 13. CDR1 SNHLY and CDR2 FYNNEI come from the germline V gene. This CDR3 has 14 amino acids. This CDR3 reads CASPEGEGARGYTF. The CDR3 DNA follows: TGTGCCAGCCCCGAGGGGGAGGGGGCACGTGGCTACACCTTC. Together with reference TRBV2 and TRBJ1-2, the CDR3 gives the full variable domain: EPEVTQTPSHQVTQMGQEVILRCVPISNHLYFYWYRQILGQKVEFLVSFYNNEISEKSEIFDDQFSVERPDGSNFTLKIRSTKLEDSAMYFCASPEGEGARGYTFGSGTRLTVV.

V is TRBV5-4 and J is TRBJ2-2; tentative D call: TRBD2 (5 bases). The V and J ends lost 4 bases and 1 base respectively, with 5 bases between them. Per the germline V gene, CDR1 is SGHNT and CDR2 is YYREEE (reference sequence). The CDR3 totals 13 residues. Written as DNA, the CDR3 is TGTGCCAGCAGCGGGAGGAACACCGGGGAGCTGTTTTTT. Translation gives CASSGRNTGELFF.

The J gene is TRBJ2-7, the V gene TRBV14; D not certain. Germline V gives CDR1 SGHDN, CDR2 FVKESK. This CDR3 comprises 13 residues. Deletions cut 3 bases from V and 6 bases from J, with 12 bases between. CDR3 amino acids: CASSHAGPGEQYF. CDR3 nucleotides: TGTGCCAGCAGCCACGCCGGTCCCGGCGAGCAGTACTTC.

The chain uses TRBV19 and TRBJ1-2, with a weak D call TRBD1 (6 bases). The length of the CDR3 is 13 residues. V was cut by 7 bases and J by 6 bases, with 15 bases left in between. CDR1 LNHDA and CDR2 SQIVND come from the germline V gene (reference sequence). The CDR3 DNA is TGTGCCAGTACCGGACAGACTAAGAATGGCTACACCTTC. It codes for CASTGQTKNGYTF.

The V call is TRBV7-3, the J call TRBJ2-2, with TRBD2 matching over 7 bases. CDR3 length equals 16 residues. The germline V gene has CDR1 SGHTA and CDR2 FQGTGA. The V and J ends lost 4 bases and 1 base, in that order; junction bases with no gene match: 6. This chain's CDR3 is CASSSGLPLNTGELFF. For the CDR3, the DNA is TGTGCCAGCAGCTCGGGACTACCATTGAACACCGGGGAGCTGTTTTTT.

The chain uses TRBV19 and TRBJ2-2; the D is unclear. V was clipped by 3 bases and J by 2 bases, with 22 bases between them. Germline V CDR1 and CDR2: LNHDA, SQIVND (reference sequence). The CDR3 spans 19 residues. CDR3 in amino acids: CASSIFWAPILSNTGELFF. In nucleotides, the CDR3 is TGTGCCAGTAGTATTTTCTGGGCTCCTATCCTATCAAACACCGGGGAGCTGTTTTTT.

On this clone itself: Other DNA sequences from this sample encode an identical CDR3 as well. The genes are TRBV29-1 and TRBJ1-5, with D possibly matching TRBD1 (5 bases). This CDR3 comprises 12 residues. The ends were cut back, 6 bases at V and 2 bases at J, with 8 bases in the middle. CDR1 is SQVTM, CDR2 ANQGSEA, per germline. CDR3 protein: CSVGTGNQPQHF. The CDR3 DNA reads TGCAGCGTCGGGACGGGCAATCAGCCCCAGCATTTT. Variable domain in full (rest from reference TRBV29-1 and TRBJ1-5): SAVISQKPSRDICQRGTSLTIQCQVDSQVTMMFWYRQQPGQSLTLIATANQGSEATYESGFVIDKFPISRPNLTFSTLTVSNMSPEDSSIYLCSVGTGNQPQHFGDGTRLSIL.

The chain joins TRBV28 to TRBJ1-3; no reliable D call. The V gene's germline CDR1 is MDHEN and CDR2 SYDVKM. Between the trimmed V and J ends, which lost 5 bases and 4 bases, there was a span of 15 bases. The CDR3 is made up of 15 amino acids. CDR3 DNA: TGTGCCAGCAGTCCAAACAGCCCTTCAGGAAACACCATATATTTT. The encoded protein is CASSPNSPSGNTIYF.

The chain has TRBV5-1 and TRBJ2-1, with a possible D match to TRBD2 (5 bases). CDR3 length: 14 amino acids. V shed 0 bases and J shed 12 bases, with 16 bases lying between them. CDR1 is SGHRS, CDR2 YFSETQ, per germline. The CDR3 here is CASSLESGSKGQFF. The DNA for the CDR3 is TGCGCCAGCAGCTTGGAATCGGGGTCCAAGGGGCAGTTCTTC.

V is TRBV10-1 and J is TRBJ2-7; perhaps TRBD1 as D (6 bases). V was cut by 4 bases and J by 5 bases, with 18 bases left in between. This CDR3 is 15 amino acids long. Looked up from germline, CDR1 is WNHNN and CDR2 is SYGVQD (reference sequence). DNA of the CDR3: TGCGCCAGCAGTGCTCAGGGGCCCGACTTCCACGAGCAGTACTTC. Translated: CASSAQGPDFHEQYF.

The chain has TRBV6-1 and TRBJ1-3, with D unclear. Looked up from germline, CDR1 is MNHNS and CDR2 is SASEGT. V lost 6 bases and J lost 6, with 6 bases in between. CDR3 size: 11 residues. The CDR3 reads CASREANTIYF. CDR3 in DNA: TGTGCCAGCAGAGAGGCAAACACCATATATTTT.

The gene calls are TRBV5-4 and TRBJ2-1, with 7 bases that match TRBD1. The CDR3 is 15 amino acids. The germline V gene encodes CDR1 SGHNT and CDR2 YYREEE (reference sequence). J gave up 2 bases and V 4 bases, and 6 bases lay outside the gene matches. The CDR3 sequence: CASSRDRVPYNEQFF. DNA of the CDR3: TGTGCCAGCAGCAGGGACAGAGTACCCTACAATGAGCAGTTCTTC.

The J gene is TRBJ1-4, the V gene TRBV5-4; no clear D gene. Germline V lookup: CDR1 SGHNT, CDR2 YYREEE (reference sequence). Trimming removed 0 bases from V and 4 bases from J, with 10 bases in between. CDR3 size: 15 residues. In DNA, the CDR3 is TGTGCCAGCAGCTTGGGTGGCAAGATTAATGAAAAACTGTTTTTT. Amino acids: CASSLGGKINEKLFF.

The V and J genes are TRBV30 and TRBJ1-5, with D unclear. Trimming pared 5 bases from V and 2 bases from J, leaving 7 bases between. Germline V gene lookup returns CDR1 GTSNPN and CDR2 SVGIG (reference sequence). This CDR3 has 12 amino acids. CDR3 bases: TGTGCCTGGGGCCCTGGCAATCAGCCCCAGCATTTT. Translated: CAWGPGNQPQHF. The full variable domain, in which reference TRBV30 and TRBJ1-5 provide the parts outside the CDR3, is SQTIHQWPATLVQPVGSPLSLECTVEGTSNPNLYWYRQAAGRGLQLLFYSVGIGQISSEVPQNLSASRPQDRQFILSSKKLLLSDSGFYLCAWGPGNQPQHFGDGTRLSIL.